The 20 T cell receptor beta chains given below trace back to one sample, sequenced in a study of breast tumors, draining lymph nodes, adjacent tissues. Axillary draining lymph nodes of breast cancer patients supplied the node samples. A single record per CDR3 protein comes from TCRdb applying MiXCR to the multiplex PCR reads. This table holds about 200,000 distinct CDR3 sequences, roughly a third found once. Sequenced sample: axillary lymph node tissue. The receptors stem from a female donor with breast cancer. Some clones in this sample may be carry-over from other donors' samples.

This clonotype was detected once. The chain links TRBV7-9 to TRBJ2-7; no definite D call. With 3 bases removed from V and 2 bases from J, the gap between germline ends came to 5 bases. This CDR3 is built from 12 residues. Germline loops: CDR1 SEHNR, CDR2 FQNEAQ (reference sequence). The DNA for the CDR3 is TGTGCCAGCAGCTTCGAGGCCTACGAGCAGTACTTC. Encoded protein: CASSFEAYEQYF.

In its sample, this clonotype was seen many times. The chain has TRBV10-3 and TRBJ2-1, with 9 bases lining up with TRBD2. Germline V gene sequence: CDR1 ENHRY, CDR2 SYGVKD. The V gene end was trimmed by 3 bases and the J gene end by 4 bases; junction bases not matched to a gene: 4. The CDR3 sequence is 15 residues long. Written as DNA, the CDR3 is TGTGCCATCAGTGAATCTAGCGGGATATACAATGAGCAGTTCTTC. Translated: CAISESSGIYNEQFF.

J is TRBJ2-2 and V is TRBV24-1, with TRBD2 matching over 9 bases. The CDR3 length is 16 residues. CDR1 KGHDR and CDR2 SFDVKD come from the germline V gene. The junction had 8 bases not matched to a gene; V was cut back by 3 bases and J by 7 bases. The CDR3 protein is CATSDRRGGADGELFF. In DNA, the CDR3 is TGTGCCACCAGTGATAGGCGGGGGGGCGCTGACGGGGAGCTGTTTTTT.

This clonotype was counted a few times. The chain has TRBV20-1 and TRBJ1-4; D perhaps matches TRBD1 (5 bases). V lost 0 bases, J lost 7 bases, and 18 bases lay in between. Germline V gene lookup returns CDR1 DFQATT and CDR2 SNEGSKA (reference sequence). The CDR3 is 16 amino acids. The DNA for the CDR3 is TGCAGTGCTAGAGACCCGACCGCCCTGGGGGGTGAAAAACTGTTTTTT. Translation gives CSARDPTALGGEKLFF.

This clonotype was found many times. V gene TRBV10-2 combines with J gene TRBJ2-7; 12 nucleotides agree with TRBD2. Per germline, CDR1 WSHSY and CDR2 SAAADI. V lost 4 bases and J lost 1; bases outside the gene matches: 2. The length of the CDR3 is 15 residues. The CDR3 region is CASSVGLAGSYEQYF. DNA for the CDR3: TGCGCCAGCAGTGTAGGACTAGCGGGGTCCTACGAGCAGTACTTC.

The rearrangement links TRBV6-1 to TRBJ2-3; D unresolved. The CDR3 sequence is 12 residues long. V lost 11 bases and J lost 6, with 15 bases in between. Germline V gene data show CDR1 as MNHNS and CDR2 as SASEGT. The DNA for the CDR3 is TGTGCCGCCCACACGGGCTGGGATACGCAGTATTTT. It is translated as CAAHTGWDTQYF.

This clonotype was seen ten or more times. The chain has TRBV5-1 and TRBJ2-2; possibly TRBD2 for D (7 bases). CDR3 length: 14 residues. The germline gives CDR1 SGHRS, CDR2 YFSETQ. Trimming shortened V by 2 bases and J by 6 bases, and 11 bases separated the two germline ends. CDR3 in DNA: TGCGCCAGCAGCTTAGGGGGGGCGTCCGGGGAGCTGTTTTTT. Residues: CASSLGGASGELFF.

The gene calls are TRBV6-6 and TRBJ1-1, with D possibly matching TRBD1 (5 bases). Trimming pared 7 bases from V and 6 bases from J, leaving 15 bases between. CDR1 and CDR2 from the germline V gene are MNHNY and SVGAGI (reference sequence). The CDR3 is 13 residues long. CDR3 nucleotides: TGTGCCAGCAAAAATTCAGGGAAATCTGAAGCTTTCTTT. This translates into CASKNSGKSEAFF.

The V and J genes are TRBV7-3 and TRBJ1-6, with 9 bases fitting TRBD1. CDR1 SGHTA and CDR2 FQGTGA come from the germline V gene. The CDR3 covers 15 residues. V was clipped by 4 bases and J by 8 bases; unmatched bases: 6. CDR3 in DNA: TGTGCCAGCAGCTCGACGGGACAGGGATATTCACCCCTCCACTTT. It codes for CASSSTGQGYSPLHF.

This clonotype appeared many times. The chain employs TRBV5-1 and TRBJ2-3; 9 bases map to TRBD2. Germline V gene lookup returns CDR1 SGHRS and CDR2 YFSETQ. The CDR3 is made up of 18 amino acids. Trimming removed 6 bases from V and 0 bases from J; junction bases left unmatched: 14. The CDR3, as DNA: TGCGCCAGCACTCCGTGGGGACTAGCTGACGTGAGCACAGATACGCAGTATTTT. Residues: CASTPWGLADVSTDTQYF.

This clonotype came up many times. V and J are TRBV24-1 and TRBJ2-2, with a tentative D call TRBD1 (6 bases). The CDR3 consists of 14 residues. Germline CDR1 reads KGHDR; CDR2 reads SFDVKD. The ends were cut back, 6 bases at V and 1 base at J, with 8 bases in the middle. The CDR3 loop reads CATSQGLNTGELFF. CDR3 sequence (DNA): TGTGCCACCAGTCAGGGGCTGAACACCGGGGAGCTGTTTTTT.

The rearrangement links TRBV12-3 or TRBV12-4 to TRBJ2-4; the match to TRBD2 covers 11 bases. V shed 5 bases, J shed 0 bases, and the junction held 9 bases outside the gene matches. The CDR3 is made up of 18 amino acids. The CDR3 is CASSPPTSGALAKNIQYF. The CDR3 DNA reads as TGTGCCAGCAGTCCCCCGACTAGCGGGGCCCTAGCCAAAAACATTCAGTACTTC.

This clonotype was counted once. The gene calls are TRBV7-2 and TRBJ1-4; D gene unclear. V was clipped by 5 bases and J by 11 bases, with 15 bases between them. Per the germline V gene, CDR1 is SGHTA and CDR2 is FQGNSA. This CDR3 is built from 13 residues. The CDR3 DNA is TGTGCCAGCAGCCATTGGCCGGGAGACAAACTGTTTTTT. It yields the protein CASSHWPGDKLFF.

This clonotype was observed a few times. The chain couples TRBV10-3 to TRBJ1-1; possibly TRBD1 for D (5 bases). The germline V and J ends were trimmed by 2 bases and 12 bases, with 13 bases remaining between them. This CDR3 has 12 amino acids. Germline values: CDR1 ENHRY, CDR2 SYGVKD. The CDR3 region has the DNA TGTGCCATCAGTGAGGGGGGGACCGCGACTTTCTTT. Protein product: CAISEGGTATFF.

Ten or more counts support this clonotype. The CDR3 protein is CASSRDRGVNQPQHF. The CDR3 DNA is TGTGCCAGCTCACGAGACAGGGGGGTCAATCAGCCCCAGCATTTT. The gene calls are TRBV18 and TRBJ1-5; 9 bases agree with TRBD1. CDR3 length: 15 amino acids. CDR1 and CDR2 (germline): KGHSH, LQKENI. V trimming: 4 bases; J trimming: 3 bases; junction bases outside the gene matches: 4.

This clonotype was counted between two and nine times. The chain is built from TRBV25-1 and TRBJ1-2, with D maybe TRBD1 (6 bases). Germline CDR1 is MGHDK and CDR2 is SYGVNS. The CDR3 contains 14 residues. The V end was cut by 1 base, the J end by 7 bases, with 13 bases between. DNA for the CDR3: TGTGCCAGCAGTGAATTTGGGGGGGCGGTTGGCTACACCTTC. It yields the protein CASSEFGGAVGYTF.

The table lists this clonotype with many counts. The chain couples TRBV11-2 to TRBJ2-5; TRBD1 matches at 10 bases. This CDR3 is 16 amino acids long. Trimming at V came to 1 base and at J to 2 bases, leaving 4 bases not matched to a gene. Germline V gives CDR1 SGHAT, CDR2 FQNNGV. The CDR3 loop is CASSLGRQGAQETQYF. The CDR3 nucleotides are TGTGCCAGCAGCTTAGGCCGACAGGGGGCTCAAGAGACCCAGTACTTC.

This clonotype has at least ten counts. CDR3: CSVEGGTLATDTQYF. Written as DNA, the CDR3 is TGCAGCGTTGAAGGAGGGACTCTCGCCACAGATACGCAGTATTTT. This sequence joins TRBV29-1 and TRBJ2-3; possibly TRBD2 for D (6 bases). V gave up 1 base and J gave up 2 bases, with 13 bases separating them. The CDR3 is 15 amino acids. CDR1 and CDR2 (germline): SQVTM, ANQGSEA.

The chain combines TRBV19 with TRBJ1-6, with TRBD1 as a possible D gene (5 bases). Germline V gene lookup returns CDR1 LNHDA and CDR2 SQIVND (reference sequence). This CDR3 is built from 14 residues. V lost 5 bases and J 9 bases, leaving 14 bases between the germline ends. CDR3 DNA sequence: TGTGCCAGTAGTGAGACTAGCGGGGGTTCACCCCTCCACTTT. Its protein is CASSETSGGSPLHF.

With respect to this clonotype: At one end the junction does not follow the germline gene, possibly because of a read error. The rearrangement uses TRBV4-1 and TRBJ2-7; no clear D. Germline CDR1 is MGHRA and CDR2 is YSYEKL. The CDR3 has 15 amino acids. For the CDR3, the DNA is TGCGCCAGCAGCCAGGCACTGACCTCCTCCTACGGGCAGTACTTC. Translating gives CASSQALTSSYGQYF.